One and the same sample provided the 30 T cell receptor beta chains below, sequenced in a study of blood T cell repertoires in COVID-19. TCRdb keeps only in-frame clones here, not all; method: immunoSEQ multiplex PCR. The sample has more than 250,000 clones, around 87% seen once; the top ten hold roughly 5.3%. The specimen was PBMCs or T cells enriched from blood (not recorded which). The receptors originated from a woman aged 25 to 39 who had recovered from COVID-19.

The chain has TRBV6-5 and TRBJ1-2; TRBD1 might be the D (5 bases). This CDR3 region has 15 residues. Trimming pared 6 bases from V and 4 bases from J, leaving 18 bases between. Per germline, CDR1 MNHEY and CDR2 SVGAGI. CDR3 sequence reads: CASRGAGGAAYGYTF. CDR3 coding DNA: TGTGCCAGCAGGGGTGCCGGTGGGGCCGCCTATGGCTACACCTTC.

The chain is built from TRBV19 and TRBJ1-2, with a tentative D call TRBD1 (6 bases). Deletions cut 3 bases from V and 4 bases from J, with 15 bases between. The CDR3 spans 15 residues. Germline V gene lookup returns CDR1 LNHDA and CDR2 SQIVND (reference sequence). CDR3 region: CASSIGGGSIYGYTF. CDR3 bases: TGTGCCAGTAGTATTGGTGGGGGCAGTATCTATGGCTACACCTTC.

The J gene is TRBJ1-3, the V gene TRBV11-2; no definite D call. The CDR3 is 14 residues long. V lost 0 bases and J 2 bases, leaving 5 bases between the germline ends. Germline CDR1 SGHAT, CDR2 FQNNGV. This chain's CDR3 is CASSLDPAGNTIYF. The CDR3 DNA reads TGTGCCAGCAGCTTAGACCCCGCTGGAAACACCATATATTTT.

The chain uses TRBV27 and TRBJ1-2; D unclear. The CDR3 is 15 amino acids. Germline V lookup: CDR1 MNHEY, CDR2 SMNVEV (reference sequence). V was trimmed by 0 bases and J by 8 bases, leaving 16 bases between them. Here the CDR3 DNA reads TGTGCCAGCAGTTTATCCCCGTCCGGGGTGGACGGCTACACCTTC. Its protein product is CASSLSPSGVDGYTF.

This clone was seen once. The rearrangement uses TRBV7-2 and TRBJ2-1, with D possibly being TRBD2 (7 bases). The CDR3 contains 16 residues. The germline gives CDR1 SGHTA, CDR2 FQGNSA. Between the trimmed V and J ends, which lost 5 bases and 1 base, there was a span of 15 bases. CDR3 amino acids: CASSPRRGGSYNEQFF. Here the CDR3 DNA reads TGTGCCAGCAGCCCAAGGAGGGGGGGATCCTACAATGAGCAGTTCTTC.

The rearrangement joins TRBV19 to TRBJ2-2; no clear D gene. Germline CDR1 and CDR2: LNHDA and SQIVND (reference sequence). V was pared by 9 bases and J by 1 base, with 12 bases between. The CDR3 runs 14 residues. The CDR3 region has the DNA TGTGCCAGCTCCCGCCTAGGGAACACCGGGGAGCTGTTTTTT. The encoded protein is CASSRLGNTGELFF.

This chain joins TRBV7-9 and TRBJ1-1, with unresolved D. Germline CDR1 and CDR2: SEHNR and FQNEAQ (reference sequence). Trimming took off 2 bases at V and 0 bases at J, with 19 bases between the two ends. The CDR3 contains 18 residues. As DNA, the CDR3 is TGTGCCAGCAGCTTACCGCTGAAGGGAGGAGGTTTGAACACTGAAGCTTTCTTT. Protein sequence: CASSLPLKGGGLNTEAFF.

The chain employs TRBV7-9 and TRBJ2-4, with D maybe TRBD1 (5 bases). CDR3 length: 13 amino acids. V lost 3 bases, J lost 6 bases, and 9 bases lay in between. From germline, CDR1 is SEHNR and CDR2 FQNEAQ (reference sequence). The CDR3: CASSFSQGNIQYF. Here the CDR3 DNA reads TGTGCCAGCAGCTTCTCTCAGGGAAACATTCAGTACTTC.

V usage is TRBV12-2 and J usage is TRBJ1-1; the DNA was not used to check the table's D call, TRBD1. TRBV12-2 has pseudogene status. The CDR3 totals 18 residues. The CDR3 DNA reads TGTGCAAGTCGCTTAGAGGAGAGGGGTACAGGGGGAAACACTGAAGCTTTCTTT. It yields the protein CASRLEERGTGGNTEAFF.

The rearrangement joins TRBV5-4 to TRBJ1-5, with a possible D match to TRBD1 (5 bases). V was shortened by 4 bases and J by 5 bases, with 10 bases between the two germline ends. There are 13 residues in the CDR3. Looked up from germline, CDR1 is SGHNT and CDR2 is YYREEE (reference sequence). CDR3 in amino acids: CASSKGVDQPQHF. DNA of the CDR3: TGTGCCAGCAGCAAAGGGGTAGATCAGCCCCAGCATTTT.

This chain uses TRBV7-3 with TRBJ2-5; no firm D call. The CDR3 is 14 residues long. The ends were cut back, 5 bases at V and 3 bases at J, with 13 bases in the middle. The germline gives CDR1 SGHTA, CDR2 FQGTGA. CDR3 protein: CASSGLGNEETQYF. CDR3 bases: TGTGCCAGCAGCGGGCTTGGAAATGAAGAGACCCAGTACTTC.

The V and J genes are TRBV15 and TRBJ2-1, with 9 bases fitting TRBD2. Germline CDR1 reads LNHNV; CDR2 reads YYDKDF (reference sequence). This CDR3 has 13 amino acids. With 5 bases clipped from V and 10 bases from J, the junction kept 6 bases outside the gene matches. CDR3 region: CATSLPSGGEQFF. CDR3 bases: TGTGCCACCAGCCTCCCAAGCGGGGGGGAGCAGTTCTTC.

This chain connects TRBV5-1 to TRBJ1-6; TRBD1 matches 9 bases. The ends lost 4 bases at V and 10 bases at J; junction bases unmatched: 6. Germline loops: CDR1 SGHRS, CDR2 YFSETQ. This CDR3 comprises 14 residues. CDR3 protein: CASSLGTGTSPLHF. As DNA, the CDR3 is TGCGCCAGCAGCCTCGGGACAGGGACGTCACCCCTCCACTTT.

This clone was counted a single time. The chain uses TRBV5-1 and TRBJ2-7; 9 bases are a match to TRBD2. Unmatched junction bases numbered 8, after V lost 4 bases and J lost 6 bases. Germline V gene lookup returns CDR1 SGHRS and CDR2 YFSETQ. This CDR3 spans 14 amino acids. CDR3 DNA sequence: TGCGCCAGCAGCCCCGGGACTAGCACGGCCGAGCAGTACTTC. This codes for CASSPGTSTAEQYF.

The rearrangement joins TRBV27 to TRBJ1-2; D remains ambiguous. Germline V gene sequence: CDR1 MNHEY, CDR2 SMNVEV (reference sequence). The CDR3 is 14 amino acids. With 2 bases removed from V and 1 base from J, the gap between germline ends came to 8 bases. CDR3 region: CASSLARDNYGYTF. The CDR3 DNA reads TGTGCCAGCAGTTTAGCTAGAGATAACTATGGCTACACCTTC.

This chain links TRBV21-1 with TRBJ2-7; TRBD1 is the table's D call, not checked against the DNA. TRBV21-1 is assigned pseudogene status. CDR3 length: 18 residues. CDR3 sequence reads: CASSKVVSGTGSSYEQYF. CDR3 bases: TGTGCCAGCAGCAAAGTAGTATCCGGGACAGGGAGTTCATACGAGCAGTACTTC.

V and J are TRBV23-1 and TRBJ2-7; D gene unclear. TRBV23-1 counts as an open reading frame of uncertain function. V was trimmed by 7 bases and J by 3 bases, leaving 13 bases between them. The CDR3 extends over 13 amino acids. DNA of the CDR3: TGCGCCAGCACCCGATCCTGCAGCTACGAGCAGTACTTC. Encoded protein: CASTRSCSYEQYF.

This CDR3 is CASSPPEPGEQYF. The CDR3, as DNA: TGTGCCAGCTCACCACCAGAACCCGGCGAGCAGTACTTC. J is TRBJ2-7 and V is TRBV18; D is undetermined. V gave up 0 bases and J gave up 6 bases, with 9 bases separating them. This CDR3 is 13 amino acids long. CDR1 KGHSH and CDR2 LQKENI come from the germline V gene.

This sequence joins TRBV5-1 and TRBJ1-2; TRBD1 is a possible D gene (6 bases). The CDR3 totals 14 residues. V dropped 6 bases and J dropped 6 bases, with 18 bases sitting between them. Germline V gene data show CDR1 as SGHRS and CDR2 as YFSETQ. This CDR3 is CASITTGWSDGYTF. In nucleotides, the CDR3 is TGCGCCAGCATAACAACAGGGTGGTCGGATGGCTACACCTTC. The entire variable domain, with the rest obtained from reference TRBV5-1 and TRBJ1-2, is as follows: KAGVTQTPRYLIKTRGQQVTLSCSPISGHRSVSWYQQTPGQGLQFLFEYFSETQRNKGNFPGRFSGRQFSNSRSEMNVSTLELGDSALYLCASITTGWSDGYTFGSGTRLTVV.

The chain combines TRBV5-1 with TRBJ2-5; D may be TRBD2 (5 bases). V shed 4 bases and J shed 1 base, with 14 bases lying between them. In germline, CDR1 is SGHRS, CDR2 YFSETQ. CDR3 size: 15 residues. The CDR3 DNA is TGCGCCAGCAGCCTGACCATAGCGACCCAAGAGACCCAGTACTTC. Protein sequence: CASSLTIATQETQYF.

The chain couples TRBV24-1 to TRBJ2-3; 7 nucleotides align to TRBD1. V shed 3 bases, J shed 0 bases, and the junction held 2 bases outside the gene matches. The germline V gene encodes CDR1 KGHDR and CDR2 SFDVKD. The CDR3 is 15 amino acids. The CDR3 nucleotides are TGTGCCACCAGTGATCCGGGACAGAGCACAGATACGCAGTATTTT. It specifies CATSDPGQSTDTQYF.

V is TRBV5-5 and J is TRBJ1-1; the D is unclear. CDR3 length: 14 residues. CDR1 SGHKS and CDR2 YYEKEE come from the germline V gene (reference sequence). Trimming shortened V by 1 base and J by 0 bases, and 7 bases separated the two germline ends. DNA of the CDR3: TGTGCCAGCAGCTTGACTTTAATGAACACTGAAGCTTTCTTT. It translates to CASSLTLMNTEAFF. Full variable domain (rest looked up from reference TRBV5-5 and TRBJ1-1): DAGVTQSPTHLIKTRGQQVTLRCSPISGHKSVSWYQQVLGQGPQFIFQYYEKEERGRGNFPDRFSARQFPNYSSELNVNALLLGDSALYLCASSLTLMNTEAFFGQGTRLTVV.

This chain uses TRBV13 with TRBJ1-2; 10 positions agree with TRBD1. This CDR3 contains 16 residues. Germline V gene lookup returns CDR1 PRHDT and CDR2 FYEKMQ (reference sequence). Trimming at V came to 5 bases and at J to 2 bases, leaving 8 bases not matched to a gene. DNA of the CDR3: TGTGCCAGCAGCGGGGGACAGGGGTCCCCAAACTATGGCTACACCTTC. It yields the protein CASSGGQGSPNYGYTF.

This chain links TRBV2 with TRBJ2-7, with 7 bases fitting TRBD1. CDR3 size: 14 residues. CDR1 is SNHLY, CDR2 FYNNEI, per germline. Trimming cost V 6 bases and J 0 bases; bases outside gene matches: 5. CDR3 in amino acids: CASSGTESSYEQYF. The CDR3 DNA is TGTGCCAGCAGCGGGACAGAGAGCTCCTACGAGCAGTACTTC.

The V call is TRBV5-5, the J call TRBJ2-7, with a weak D call TRBD2 (6 bases). V lost 1 base and J 0 bases, leaving 11 bases between the germline ends. The CDR3 consists of 15 residues. CDR1 and CDR2 from the germline V gene are SGHKS and YYEKEE (reference sequence). The CDR3 region has the DNA TGTGCCAGCAGCTTGAGGAGGGGCTTCTCCTACGAGCAGTACTTC. This codes for CASSLRRGFSYEQYF. Full variable domain (missing parts from reference TRBV5-5 and TRBJ2-7): DAGVTQSPTHLIKTRGQQVTLRCSPISGHKSVSWYQQVLGQGPQFIFQYYEKEERGRGNFPDRFSARQFPNYSSELNVNALLLGDSALYLCASSLRRGFSYEQYFGPGTRLTVT.

The genes are TRBV27 and TRBJ2-2; the match to TRBD1 covers 8 bases. CDR1 MNHEY and CDR2 SMNVEV come from the germline V gene (reference sequence). V shed 5 bases, J shed 4 bases, and the junction held 6 bases outside the gene matches. The length of the CDR3 is 15 residues. The CDR3 is CASSTQGGGTGELFF. CDR3 nucleotides: TGTGCCAGCAGTACACAGGGGGGTGGCACCGGGGAGCTGTTTTTT.

CDR3 in DNA: TGTGCCAGCAGCGTAGGGCAGTTTAACTATGGCTACACCTTC. This translates into CASSVGQFNYGYTF. The chain combines TRBV9 with TRBJ1-2; D remains unclear. V lost 0 bases and J 1 base, leaving 7 bases between the germline ends. Germline-derived CDR1 and CDR2 are SGDLS and YYNGEE. The CDR3 is 14 residues long.

To note about this clone: Distinct nucleotide sequences in the sample also encode this CDR3. The chain has TRBV6-5 and TRBJ2-7; 7 nucleotides line up with TRBD1. Germline V gives CDR1 MNHEY, CDR2 SVGAGI. The CDR3 sequence is 14 residues long. Trimming took 5 bases from V and 3 from J; bases not matched to a gene: 7. Here the CDR3 reads CASSQRQGVYEQYF. CDR3 coding DNA: TGTGCCAGCAGTCAGAGACAGGGAGTCTACGAGCAGTACTTC.

The rearrangement joins TRBV15 to TRBJ1-5; possible D gene TRBD1, 6 bases. Deletions cut 2 bases from V and 8 bases from J, with 22 bases between. Germline V gives CDR1 LNHNV, CDR2 YYDKDF (reference sequence). The CDR3 loop spans 17 amino acids. The CDR3 sequence: CATSRSFGTLIGEPQHF. As DNA, the CDR3 is TGTGCCACCAGCAGATCTTTTGGGACACTAATTGGAGAGCCCCAGCATTTT.

The chain recombines TRBV19 with TRBJ1-2, with D possibly being TRBD1 (5 bases). The ends were cut back, 10 bases at V and 3 bases at J, with 15 bases in the middle. The CDR3 is made up of 13 amino acids. The germline V gene has CDR1 LNHDA and CDR2 SQIVND (reference sequence). The CDR3 region is CATFREGDYGYTF. As DNA, the CDR3 is TGTGCCACTTTCAGGGAGGGTGACTATGGCTACACCTTC.